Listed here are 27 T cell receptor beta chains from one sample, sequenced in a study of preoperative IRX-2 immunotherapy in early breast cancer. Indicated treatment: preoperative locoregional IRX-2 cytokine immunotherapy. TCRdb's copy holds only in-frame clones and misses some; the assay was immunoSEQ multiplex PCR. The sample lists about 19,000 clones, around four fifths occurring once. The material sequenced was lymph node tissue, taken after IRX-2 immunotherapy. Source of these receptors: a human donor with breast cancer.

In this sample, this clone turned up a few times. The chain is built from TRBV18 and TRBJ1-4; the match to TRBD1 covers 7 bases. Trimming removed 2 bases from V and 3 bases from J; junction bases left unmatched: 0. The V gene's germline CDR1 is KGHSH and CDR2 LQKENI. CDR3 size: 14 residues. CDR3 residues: CASSPDRANEKLFF. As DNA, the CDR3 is TGTGCCAGCTCACCAGACAGGGCTAATGAAAAACTGTTTTTT.

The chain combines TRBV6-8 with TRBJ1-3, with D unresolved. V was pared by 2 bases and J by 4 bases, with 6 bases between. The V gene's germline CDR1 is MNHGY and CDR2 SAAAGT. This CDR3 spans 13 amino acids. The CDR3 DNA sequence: TGTGCCAGCAGTTACCAGGCCGGAAACACCATATATTTT. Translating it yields CASSYQAGNTIYF.

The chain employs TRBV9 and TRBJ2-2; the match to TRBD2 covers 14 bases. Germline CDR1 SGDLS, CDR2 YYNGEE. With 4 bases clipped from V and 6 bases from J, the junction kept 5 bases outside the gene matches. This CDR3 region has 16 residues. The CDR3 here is CASSMTSGRASGELFF. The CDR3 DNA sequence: TGTGCCAGCAGCATGACTAGCGGGAGGGCCTCCGGGGAGCTGTTTTTT. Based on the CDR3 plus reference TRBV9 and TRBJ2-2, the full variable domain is DSGVTQTPKHLITATGQRVTLRCSPRSGDLSVYWYQQSLDQGLQFLIQYYNGEERAKGNILERFSAQQFPDLHSELNLSSLELGDSALYFCASSMTSGRASGELFFGEGSRLTVL.

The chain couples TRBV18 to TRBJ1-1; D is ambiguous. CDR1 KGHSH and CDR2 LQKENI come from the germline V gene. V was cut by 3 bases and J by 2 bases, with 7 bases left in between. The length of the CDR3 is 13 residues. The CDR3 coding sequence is TGTGCCAGCTCACCTACGGGCAACACTGAAGCTTTCTTT. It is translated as CASSPTGNTEAFF.

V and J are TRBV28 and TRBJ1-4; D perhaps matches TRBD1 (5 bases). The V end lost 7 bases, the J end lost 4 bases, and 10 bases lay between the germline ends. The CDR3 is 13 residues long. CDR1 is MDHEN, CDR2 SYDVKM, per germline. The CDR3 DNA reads TGTGCCAGCACCGACAGTCTTAATGAAAAACTGTTTTTT. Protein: CASTDSLNEKLFF.

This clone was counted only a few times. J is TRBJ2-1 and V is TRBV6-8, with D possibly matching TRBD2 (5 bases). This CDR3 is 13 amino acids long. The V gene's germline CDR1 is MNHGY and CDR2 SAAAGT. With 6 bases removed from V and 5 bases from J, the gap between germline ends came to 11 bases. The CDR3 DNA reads TGTGCCAGCAGACAAGAGGGAAACAATGAGCAGTTCTTC. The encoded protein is CASRQEGNNEQFF.

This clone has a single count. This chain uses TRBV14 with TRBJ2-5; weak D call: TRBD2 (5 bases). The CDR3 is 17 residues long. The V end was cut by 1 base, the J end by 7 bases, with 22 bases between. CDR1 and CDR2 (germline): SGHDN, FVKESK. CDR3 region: CASSQVGSSQLKGTQYF. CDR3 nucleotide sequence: TGTGCCAGCAGCCAAGTTGGTTCTAGCCAATTGAAGGGGACCCAGTACTTC. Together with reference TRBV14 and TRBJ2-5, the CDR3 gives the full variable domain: EAGVTQFPSHSVIEKGQTVTLRCDPISGHDNLYWYRRVMGKEIKFLLHFVKESKQDESGMPNNRFLAERTGGTYSTLKVQPAELEDSGVYFCASSQVGSSQLKGTQYFGPGTRLLVL.

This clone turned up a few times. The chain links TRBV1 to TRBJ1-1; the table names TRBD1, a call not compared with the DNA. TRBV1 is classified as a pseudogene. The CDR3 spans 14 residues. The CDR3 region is CASSQGPLNTEAFF. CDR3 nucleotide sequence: TGCGCCAGCAGCCAAGGGCCTTTGAACACTGAAGCTTTCTTT.

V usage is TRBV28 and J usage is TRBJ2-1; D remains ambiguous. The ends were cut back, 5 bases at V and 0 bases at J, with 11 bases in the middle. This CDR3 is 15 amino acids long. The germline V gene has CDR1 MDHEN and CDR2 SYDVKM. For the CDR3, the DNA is TGTGCCAGCAGTGCCGACCTTAACTCCTACAATGAGCAGTTCTTC. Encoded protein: CASSADLNSYNEQFF.

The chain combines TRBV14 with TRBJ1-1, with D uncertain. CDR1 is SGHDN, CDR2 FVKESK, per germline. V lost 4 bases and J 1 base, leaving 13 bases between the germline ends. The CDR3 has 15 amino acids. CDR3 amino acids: CASSRTTTRNTEAFF. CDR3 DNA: TGTGCCAGCAGCCGAACCACGACAAGGAACACTGAAGCTTTCTTT.

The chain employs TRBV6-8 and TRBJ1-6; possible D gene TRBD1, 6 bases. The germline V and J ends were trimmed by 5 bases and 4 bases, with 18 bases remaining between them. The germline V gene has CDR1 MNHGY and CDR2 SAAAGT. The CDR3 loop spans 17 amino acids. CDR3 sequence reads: CASSQPKGGSYNSPLHF. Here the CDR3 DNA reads TGTGCCAGCAGTCAGCCTAAGGGGGGGAGTTATAATTCACCCCTCCACTTT.

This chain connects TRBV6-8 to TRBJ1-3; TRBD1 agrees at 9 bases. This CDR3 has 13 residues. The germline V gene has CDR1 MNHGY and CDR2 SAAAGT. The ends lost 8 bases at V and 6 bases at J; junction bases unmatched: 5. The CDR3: CASDRGAENTIYF. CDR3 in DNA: TGTGCCAGCGACAGGGGGGCGGAAAACACCATATATTTT.

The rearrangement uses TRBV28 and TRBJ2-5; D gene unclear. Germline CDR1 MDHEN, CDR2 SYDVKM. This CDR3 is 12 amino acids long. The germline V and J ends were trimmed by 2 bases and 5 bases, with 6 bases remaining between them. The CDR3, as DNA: TGTGCCAGCAGTTTAAGGCGGGAGACCCAGTACTTC. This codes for CASSLRRETQYF.

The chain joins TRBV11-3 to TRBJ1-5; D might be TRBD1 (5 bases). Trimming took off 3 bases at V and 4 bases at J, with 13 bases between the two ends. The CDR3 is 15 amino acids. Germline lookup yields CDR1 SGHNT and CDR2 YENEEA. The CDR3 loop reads CASSFLGTDNQPQHF. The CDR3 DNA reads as TGTGCCAGCAGCTTTTTGGGGACCGATAATCAGCCCCAGCATTTT.

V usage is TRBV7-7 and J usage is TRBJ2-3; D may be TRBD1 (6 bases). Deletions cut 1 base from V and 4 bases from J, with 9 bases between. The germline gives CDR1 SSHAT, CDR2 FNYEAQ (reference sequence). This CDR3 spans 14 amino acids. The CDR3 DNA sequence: TGTGCCAGCAGCTTAGGGGGGCCCTCAGATACGCAGTATTTT. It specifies CASSLGGPSDTQYF.

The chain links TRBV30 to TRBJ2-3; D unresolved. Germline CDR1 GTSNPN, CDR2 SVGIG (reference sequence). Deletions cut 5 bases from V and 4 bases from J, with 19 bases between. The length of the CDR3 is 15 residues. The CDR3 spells CAWDGLTPGADTQYF. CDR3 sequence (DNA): TGTGCCTGGGACGGCCTGACACCAGGAGCAGATACGCAGTATTTT.

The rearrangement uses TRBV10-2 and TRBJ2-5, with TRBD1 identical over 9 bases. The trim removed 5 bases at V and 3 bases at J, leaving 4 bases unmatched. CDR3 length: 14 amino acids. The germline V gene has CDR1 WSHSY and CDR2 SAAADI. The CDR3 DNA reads TGCGCCAGCAGTTCACGGACAGGGGAAGAGACCCAGTACTTC. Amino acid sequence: CASSSRTGEETQYF.

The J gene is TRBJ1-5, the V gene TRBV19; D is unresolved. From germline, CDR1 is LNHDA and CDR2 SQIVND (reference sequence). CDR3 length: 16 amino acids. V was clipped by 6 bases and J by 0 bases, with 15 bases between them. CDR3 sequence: CASSHDGRTSNQPQHF. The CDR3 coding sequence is TGTGCCAGTAGCCACGATGGACGGACTAGCAATCAGCCCCAGCATTTT.

The CDR3 protein is CASSIGVGRGQETQYF. CDR3 nucleotides: TGTGCCAGTAGTATTGGTGTCGGCAGGGGGCAAGAGACCCAGTACTTC. The chain recombines TRBV19 with TRBJ2-5; 7 bases match TRBD1. CDR1 and CDR2 (germline): LNHDA, SQIVND (reference sequence). J was trimmed by 2 bases and V by 3 bases; bases with no gene match: 9. The CDR3 runs to 16 residues.

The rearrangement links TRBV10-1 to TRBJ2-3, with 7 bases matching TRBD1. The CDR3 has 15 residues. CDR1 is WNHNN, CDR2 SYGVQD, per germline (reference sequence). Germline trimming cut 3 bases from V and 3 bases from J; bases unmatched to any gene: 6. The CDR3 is CASSDTGVITDTQYF. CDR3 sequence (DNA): TGCGCCAGCAGTGATACAGGGGTTATTACAGATACGCAGTATTTT.

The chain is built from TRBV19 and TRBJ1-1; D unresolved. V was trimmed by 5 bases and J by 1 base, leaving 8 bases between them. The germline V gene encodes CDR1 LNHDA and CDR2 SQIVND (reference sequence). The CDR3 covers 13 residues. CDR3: CASSSHGNTEAFF. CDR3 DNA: TGTGCCAGTAGTTCCCACGGGAACACTGAAGCTTTCTTT.

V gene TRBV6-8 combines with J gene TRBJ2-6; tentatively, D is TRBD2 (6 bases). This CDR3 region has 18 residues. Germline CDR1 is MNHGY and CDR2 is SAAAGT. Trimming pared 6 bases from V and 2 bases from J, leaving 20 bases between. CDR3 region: CASRSYDAGKAGANVLTF. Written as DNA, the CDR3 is TGTGCCAGCAGAAGCTACGACGCGGGAAAGGCTGGGGCCAACGTCCTGACTTTC.

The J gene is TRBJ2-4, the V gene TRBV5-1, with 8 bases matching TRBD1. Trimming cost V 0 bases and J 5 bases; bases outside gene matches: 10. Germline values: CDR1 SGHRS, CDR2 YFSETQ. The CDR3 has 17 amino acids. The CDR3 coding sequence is TGCGCCAGCAGCTTGGTCATACAGGGGACAGGTCAAAACATTCAGTACTTC. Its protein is CASSLVIQGTGQNIQYF. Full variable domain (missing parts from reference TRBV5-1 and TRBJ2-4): KAGVTQTPRYLIKTRGQQVTLSCSPISGHRSVSWYQQTPGQGLQFLFEYFSETQRNKGNFPGRFSGRQFSNSRSEMNVSTLELGDSALYLCASSLVIQGTGQNIQYFGAGTRLSVL.

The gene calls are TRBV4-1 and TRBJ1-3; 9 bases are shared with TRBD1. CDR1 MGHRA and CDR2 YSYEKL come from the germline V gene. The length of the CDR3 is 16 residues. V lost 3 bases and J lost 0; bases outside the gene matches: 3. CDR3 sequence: CASSQDRGASGNTIYF. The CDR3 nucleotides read TGCGCCAGCAGCCAGGACAGGGGCGCCTCTGGAAACACCATATATTTT.

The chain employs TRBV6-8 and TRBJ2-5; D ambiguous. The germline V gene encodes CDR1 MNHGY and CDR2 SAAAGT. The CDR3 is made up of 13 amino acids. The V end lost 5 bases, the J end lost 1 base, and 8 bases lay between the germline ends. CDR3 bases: TGTGCCAGCAGTGTAGTACCCCAAGAGACCCAGTACTTC. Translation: CASSVVPQETQYF.

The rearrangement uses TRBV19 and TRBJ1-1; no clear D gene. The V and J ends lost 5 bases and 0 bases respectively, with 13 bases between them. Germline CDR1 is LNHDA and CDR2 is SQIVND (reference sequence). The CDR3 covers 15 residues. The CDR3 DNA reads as TGTGCCAGTAGTGGGTGGGCGCTTATGAACACTGAAGCTTTCTTT. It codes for CASSGWALMNTEAFF.

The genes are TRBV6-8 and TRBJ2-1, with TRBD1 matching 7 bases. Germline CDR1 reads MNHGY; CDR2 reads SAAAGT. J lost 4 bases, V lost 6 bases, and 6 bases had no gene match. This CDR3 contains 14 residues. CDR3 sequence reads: CASRETGLYNEQFF. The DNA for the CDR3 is TGTGCCAGCAGGGAGACAGGGCTATACAATGAGCAGTTCTTC.